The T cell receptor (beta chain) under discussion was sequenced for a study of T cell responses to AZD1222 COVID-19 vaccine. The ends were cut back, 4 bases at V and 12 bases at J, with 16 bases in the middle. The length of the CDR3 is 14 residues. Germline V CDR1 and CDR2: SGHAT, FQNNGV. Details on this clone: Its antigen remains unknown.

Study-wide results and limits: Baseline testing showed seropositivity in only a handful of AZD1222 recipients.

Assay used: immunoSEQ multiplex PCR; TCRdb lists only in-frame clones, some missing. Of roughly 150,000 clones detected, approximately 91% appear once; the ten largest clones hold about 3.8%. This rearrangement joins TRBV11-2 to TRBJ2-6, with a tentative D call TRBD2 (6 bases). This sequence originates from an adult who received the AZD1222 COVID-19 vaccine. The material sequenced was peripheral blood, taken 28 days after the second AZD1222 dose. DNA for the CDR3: TGTGCCAGCAGCTCCCAGGGACTCCCGAGCGTCCTGACTTTC. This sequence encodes CASSSQGLPSVLTF.